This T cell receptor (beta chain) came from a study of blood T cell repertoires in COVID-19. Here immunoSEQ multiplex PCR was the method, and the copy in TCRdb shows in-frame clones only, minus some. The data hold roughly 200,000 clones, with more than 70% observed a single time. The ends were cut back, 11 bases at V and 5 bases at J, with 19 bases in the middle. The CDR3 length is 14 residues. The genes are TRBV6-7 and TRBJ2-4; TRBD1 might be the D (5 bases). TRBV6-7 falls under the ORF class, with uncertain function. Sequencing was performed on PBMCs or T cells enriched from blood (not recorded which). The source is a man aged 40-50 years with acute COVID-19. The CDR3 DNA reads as TGTGCCGTGGGAAAGGGGCTGCCTCAAAACATTCAGTACTTC. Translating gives CAVGKGLPQNIQYF.